The rows below give T cell receptor beta chains drawn from one sample of a study of T-cell memory formation after mild COVID-19. Each CDR3 protein gets one entry after TCRdb re-called the 5' RACE reads with MiXCR. The data hold some 68,000 distinct CDR3 sequences, with roughly a sixth observed a single time. Sequenced sample: PBMCs or a T cell subset sorted from them (not recorded which). These TCRs come from an adult woman who had mild COVID-19 (a few samples of this study predate the infection). Cell type and time point are not known. Each CDR3 is given with its conserved first and last residue. The D gene is left open where the match is weak. A clone size is listed for some rows: how often the clone was seen (once, few, many), or a class if it is expanded.

clone_size: NA
d_call: TRBD1
j_call: TRBJ1-2
cdr3_length: 15
v_call: TRBV7-6
cdr3_nt: TGTGCCAGCAGCGCTTGGGACAGGGGGCACACTGGCTACACCTTC
cdr3_aa: CASSAWDRGHTGYTF

clone_size: few
d_call: NA
j_call: TRBJ1-2
cdr3_length: 15
v_call: TRBV24-1
cdr3_nt: TGTGCCACCAGTGATGGGGGGCAGCCTAACTATGGCTACACCTTC
cdr3_aa: CATSDGGQPNYGYTF

clone_size: NA
d_call: TRBD2
j_call: TRBJ2-5
cdr3_length: 16
v_call: TRBV5-1
cdr3_nt: TGCGCCAGCAGCCCAAGCGGGGGGGCAGGAAAAGAGACCCAGTACTTC
cdr3_aa: CASSPSGGAGKETQYF

clone_size: few
d_call: NA
j_call: TRBJ2-3
cdr3_length: 16
v_call: TRBV12-3/TRBV12-4
cdr3_nt: TGTGCCAGCAGTCCCCCGAGGGGGGGCGAGCTTGATACGCAGTATTTT
cdr3_aa: CASSPPRGGELDTQYF

clone_size: many
d_call: NA
j_call: TRBJ2-1
cdr3_length: 16
v_call: TRBV28
cdr3_nt: TGTGCCAGCGGCCCCCGAAGCACGAGCTCCTACAATGAGCAGTTCTTC
cdr3_aa: CASGPRSTSSYNEQFF

clone_size: NA
d_call: TRBD2
j_call: TRBJ2-7
cdr3_length: 16
v_call: TRBV5-1
cdr3_nt: TGCGCCAGCAGCTACGGGACTAGCGGGGGAGTCTACGAGCAGTACTTC
cdr3_aa: CASSYGTSGGVYEQYF

clone_size: NA
d_call: NA
j_call: TRBJ2-3
cdr3_length: 13
v_call: TRBV7-9
cdr3_nt: TGTGCCAGCAGCTCCCGGGTTACAGATACGCAGTATTTT
cdr3_aa: CASSSRVTDTQYF

clone_size: many
d_call: NA
j_call: TRBJ2-7
cdr3_length: 14
v_call: TRBV5-1
cdr3_nt: TGCGCCAGCAGCTTGGTGGCCAGGTCCTACGAGCAGTACTTC
cdr3_aa: CASSLVARSYEQYF

clone_size: NA
d_call: TRBD1
j_call: TRBJ1-2
cdr3_length: 14
v_call: TRBV25-1
cdr3_nt: TGTGCCAGCTTGGACAGGGATCCCTTCTATGGCTACACCTTC
cdr3_aa: CASLDRDPFYGYTF

clone_size: few
d_call: NA
j_call: TRBJ1-6
cdr3_length: 16
v_call: TRBV28
cdr3_nt: TGTGCCAGCAGTCAGCCTTGGGGCGGGAGTAATTCACCCCTCCACTTT
cdr3_aa: CASSQPWGGSNSPLHF

clone_size: few
d_call: NA
j_call: TRBJ2-3
cdr3_length: 18
v_call: TRBV15
cdr3_nt: TGTGCCACCAGCAGCGGTCCGGGGCGGGACTTCGGCTCAGATACGCAGTATTTT
cdr3_aa: CATSSGPGRDFGSDTQYF

clone_size: NA
d_call: NA
j_call: TRBJ2-1
cdr3_length: 12
v_call: TRBV3-1
cdr3_nt: TGTGCCAGCAGCCTTAGGAAGGATGAGCAGTTCTTC
cdr3_aa: CASSLRKDEQFF

clone_size: NA
d_call: NA
j_call: TRBJ2-7
cdr3_length: 14
v_call: TRBV27
cdr3_nt: TGTGCCAGCAGTTTATCGGAAGGCTCCTACGAGCAGTACTTC
cdr3_aa: CASSLSEGSYEQYF

clone_size: few
d_call: TRBD2
j_call: TRBJ2-5
cdr3_length: 14
v_call: TRBV2
cdr3_nt: TGTGCCAGCAGTCAAGGACTAGCCGGCGAGACCCAGTACTTC
cdr3_aa: CASSQGLAGETQYF

clone_size: NA
d_call: NA
j_call: TRBJ1-1
cdr3_length: 10
v_call: TRBV29-1
cdr3_nt: TGCAGCGTTGCGGTCGGAGAAGCTTTCTTT
cdr3_aa: CSVAVGEAFF

clone_size: few
d_call: TRBD2
j_call: TRBJ2-4
cdr3_length: 15
v_call: TRBV12-3/TRBV12-4
cdr3_nt: TGTGCCAGCAGTTTGGGGGGGATCTCGAAAAACATTCAGTACTTC
cdr3_aa: CASSLGGISKNIQYF

clone_size: many
d_call: NA
j_call: TRBJ2-3
cdr3_length: 13
v_call: TRBV6-5
cdr3_nt: TGTGCCAGCAGTCCCGGAGGTGCAGATACGCAGTATTTT
cdr3_aa: CASSPGGADTQYF

clone_size: NA
d_call: TRBD2
j_call: TRBJ2-1
cdr3_length: 18
v_call: TRBV4-1
cdr3_nt: TGCGCCAGCAGCCAAGTTCGGCTAGCGGCTCGAAGGGGCAATGAGCAGTTCTTC
cdr3_aa: CASSQVRLAARRGNEQFF

clone_size: few
d_call: NA
j_call: TRBJ1-2
cdr3_length: 14
v_call: TRBV5-1
cdr3_nt: TGCGCCAGCAGCTTGGATGATGGAGGGGATGGCTACACCTTC
cdr3_aa: CASSLDDGGDGYTF

clone_size: few
d_call: NA
j_call: TRBJ2-7
cdr3_length: 14
v_call: TRBV6-5
cdr3_nt: TGTGCCAGCAGTTATTTTGGCGGACCCTACGAGCAGTACTTC
cdr3_aa: CASSYFGGPYEQYF

clone_size: NA
d_call: NA
j_call: TRBJ2-7
cdr3_length: 14
v_call: TRBV7-6
cdr3_nt: TGTGCCAGCAGCTTACTCGGAGAACCATCCGAGCAGTACTTC
cdr3_aa: CASSLLGEPSEQYF

clone_size: many
d_call: NA
j_call: TRBJ2-7
cdr3_length: 14
v_call: TRBV27
cdr3_nt: TGTGCCAGCAGTTTATCAGTCAGCCACTACGAGCAGTACTTC
cdr3_aa: CASSLSVSHYEQYF

clone_size: few
d_call: TRBD1
j_call: TRBJ2-7
cdr3_length: 14
v_call: TRBV18
cdr3_nt: TGTGCCAGCTCACCCGGGGACAGGGTCCACGAGCAGTACTTC
cdr3_aa: CASSPGDRVHEQYF

clone_size: few
d_call: NA
j_call: TRBJ2-1
cdr3_length: 15
v_call: TRBV7-9
cdr3_nt: TGTGCCAGCAGCTTAGAGTCAGTTAGATACAATGAGCAGTTCTTC
cdr3_aa: CASSLESVRYNEQFF

clone_size: few
d_call: TRBD2
j_call: TRBJ2-7
cdr3_length: 17
v_call: TRBV7-2
cdr3_nt: TGTGCCAGCAGCGAGATGGAGGGGAGCGGGACTCATTACGAGCAGTACTTC
cdr3_aa: CASSEMEGSGTHYEQYF

clone_size: few
d_call: TRBD2
j_call: TRBJ2-1
cdr3_length: 13
v_call: TRBV7-2
cdr3_nt: TGTGCCAGCAGGCGGGGGGATTACAATGAGCAGTTCTTC
cdr3_aa: CASRRGDYNEQFF

clone_size: many
d_call: NA
j_call: TRBJ2-7
cdr3_length: 13
v_call: TRBV7-6
cdr3_nt: TGTGCCAGCAGCTCCACAGGGAAGGGCGAGCAGTACTTC
cdr3_aa: CASSSTGKGEQYF

clone_size: NA
d_call: NA
j_call: TRBJ2-2
cdr3_length: 15
v_call: TRBV7-6
cdr3_nt: TGTGCCAGCAGCATGGGACTGGGGAACACCGGGGAGCTGTTTTTT
cdr3_aa: CASSMGLGNTGELFF

clone_size: NA
d_call: NA
j_call: TRBJ2-3
cdr3_length: 14
v_call: TRBV27
cdr3_nt: TGTGCCAGCAGTTTATCGGACAACACAGATACGCAGTATTTT
cdr3_aa: CASSLSDNTDTQYF

clone_size: NA
d_call: NA
j_call: TRBJ2-7
cdr3_length: 13
v_call: TRBV12-5
cdr3_nt: TGTGCTAGTGGTTTGGCCGTAGGGTCCGAGCAGTACTTC
cdr3_aa: CASGLAVGSEQYF

clone_size: few
d_call: NA
j_call: TRBJ1-1
cdr3_length: 13
v_call: TRBV6-1
cdr3_nt: TGTGCCAGCACCGAGCGGCAGAACACTGAAGCTTTCTTT
cdr3_aa: CASTERQNTEAFF

clone_size: NA
d_call: TRBD1
j_call: TRBJ1-1
cdr3_length: 16
v_call: TRBV3-1
cdr3_nt: TGTGCCAGCAGCCAAGATCTATCAGGGGGCAACACTGAAGCTTTCTTT
cdr3_aa: CASSQDLSGGNTEAFF

clone_size: NA
d_call: TRBD1
j_call: TRBJ2-7
cdr3_length: 16
v_call: TRBV29-1
cdr3_nt: TGCAGCGTTGAATCCCATGGGACAGGGCCGGACTACGAGCAGTACTTC
cdr3_aa: CSVESHGTGPDYEQYF